Listed below are T cell receptor beta chains from one sample, sequenced in a study of blood T cell repertoires in COVID-19. Profiling relied on immunoSEQ multiplex PCR, and the TCRdb table lists in-frame clones only, not all of them. The sample records over 70,000 clones, about 70% being singletons. The sample consisted of peripheral blood. These receptors were collected from a woman older than 75 with active or convalescent COVID-19. The CDR3 runs from the conserved cysteine through the conserved F or W. The D gene is left open where the match is weak. Clone size is stated in some rows and not others, as once, few, many or a class when expanded.

CDR3 | DNA | V | D | J | size
CASSPHPSDSLSTKQFF | TGCGCCAGCAGCCCACACCCCTCGGACAGCTTGTCTACTAAGCAGTTCTTC | TRBV5-1 | - | TRBJ2-1 | -
CASSLRFSYNEQFF | TGTGCCAGCAGCTTACGTTTCTCCTACAATGAGCAGTTCTTC | TRBV7-2 | - | TRBJ2-1 | -
CASSNPDRGEQYF | TGTGCCAGCAGTAACCCGGACAGGGGCGAGCAGTACTTC | TRBV28 | TRBD1 | TRBJ2-7 | -
CAWSEGISSPLHF | TGTGCCTGGAGTGAGGGGATTAGCTCACCCCTCCACTTT | TRBV30 | - | TRBJ1-6 | -
CATSGSGPGNTIYF | TGTGCCACCAGCGGTTCAGGGCCTGGAAACACCATATATTTT | TRBV15 | - | TRBJ1-3 | -
CASSRDRGRTGNTIYF | TGCGCCAGCAGCCGGGACAGGGGGCGTACTGGAAACACCATATATTTT | TRBV5-1 | TRBD1 | TRBJ1-3 | -
CASKLAGGWETQYF | TGTGCCAGCAAACTGGCAGGGGGATGGGAGACCCAGTACTTC | TRBV11-2 | TRBD1 | TRBJ2-5 | -
CATGRGTEQDEQYF | TGTGCCACCGGGCGGGGGACGGAACAAGACGAGCAGTACTTC | TRBV6-5 | TRBD2 | TRBJ2-7 | once
CASSLFFTRSRGEKLFF | TGTGCCAGCAGCTTGTTCTTCACCCGATCAAGGGGTGAAAAACTGTTTTTT | TRBV5-6 | - | TRBJ1-4 | -
CSVEDTGGDTEAFF | TGCAGCGTTGAAGATACAGGTGGGGACACTGAAGCTTTCTTT | TRBV29-1 | - | TRBJ1-1 | few
CASSQDPGGSKEKLFF | TGCGCCAGCAGCCAAGATCCGGGGGGGAGTAAAGAAAAACTGTTTTTT | TRBV4-3 | - | TRBJ1-4 | many
CSASILGQEHGYTF | TGCAGTGCTAGTATACTGGGGCAGGAACATGGCTACACCTTC | TRBV20-1 | - | TRBJ1-2 | -
CASSGRGGSYNSPLHF | TGTGCCAGCAGCGGACGCGGGGGTTCATATAATTCACCCCTCCACTTT | TRBV28 | - | TRBJ1-6 | -
CASSSGGLARGQETQYF | TGTGCCAGCAGCTCGGGAGGCTTAGCGAGGGGGCAAGAGACCCAGTACTTC | TRBV9 | - | TRBJ2-5 | -
CASSQRLHSTDTQYF | TGCGCCAGCAGCCAGCGACTACATAGCACAGATACGCAGTATTTT | TRBV4-3 | - | TRBJ2-3 | -
CASSLGLAGRRTQYF | TGTGCCAGCAGCTTAGGACTAGCGGGGAGGAGGACCCAGTACTTC | TRBV13 | TRBD2 | TRBJ2-5 | -
CASSFGASYEQYF | TGTGCCAGCAGCTTTGGGGCTAGCTACGAGCAGTACTTC | TRBV7-6 | - | TRBJ2-7 | -
CASSRGEETQYF | TGTGCCTCCAGCCGGGGGGAAGAGACCCAGTACTTC | TRBV11-3 | TRBD2 | TRBJ2-5 | -
CASSRGPEGQSYGYTF | TGTGCCAGCAGCCGGGGCCCAGAGGGACAGTCGTATGGCTACACCTTC | TRBV7-2 | TRBD1 | TRBJ1-2 | -
CASSSDRNHNYGYTF | TGTGCCAGCAGCTCGGACAGGAACCATAACTATGGCTACACCTTC | TRBV5-4 | TRBD1 | TRBJ1-2 | -
CASSLFFGQSLEEYF | - | TRBV18 | - | TRBJ2-7 | -
CASSDSGRFNEQFF | TGTGCCAGCAGTGACTCGGGGCGGTTCAATGAGCAGTTCTTC | TRBV6-4 | - | TRBJ2-1 | -
CASSPERGGGSNEQFF | TGTGCCAGCAGCCCGGAGCGGGGGGGTGGTTCTAATGAGCAGTTCTTC | TRBV7-2 | TRBD2 | TRBJ2-1 | -
CASNPQGLSGNTIYF | TGTGCCAGTAACCCACAGGGTCTTTCTGGAAACACCATATATTTT | TRBV19 | - | TRBJ1-3 | -
CASSQDAGGDTEAFF | TGTGCCAGCAGCCAAGATGCTGGGGGGGACACTGAAGCTTTCTTT | TRBV3-1/TRBV3-2 | - | TRBJ1-1 | -
CAISRDREIHGYTF | TGTGCCATCAGTAGGGACAGGGAGATACATGGCTACACCTTC | TRBV10-3 | TRBD1 | TRBJ1-2 | -
CAISGGDSNSPLHF | TGTGCCATCAGTGGGGGGGACTCAAACTCACCCCTCCACTTT | TRBV10-3 | - | TRBJ1-6 | -
CASSSPGQGLFNGYTF | TGTGCCAGCAGCTCCCCGGGACAGGGCCTGTTTAATGGCTACACCTTC | TRBV7-2 | TRBD1 | TRBJ1-2 | -
CASSRDRELNTEAFF | TGTGCCAGCAGTCGGGACAGGGAACTGAACACTGAAGCTTTCTTT | TRBV6-2/TRBV6-3 | TRBD1 | TRBJ1-1 | once
CASSELAGGQETQYF | TGTGCCAGCAGTGAACTAGCGGGGGGGCAAGAGACCCAGTACTTC | TRBV6-1 | TRBD2 | TRBJ2-5 | -
CSVDQTGGADTQYF | TGCAGCGTTGATCAAACAGGGGGGGCAGATACGCAGTATTTT | TRBV29-1 | - | TRBJ2-3 | -
CASSRGSGTLPEAFF | TGTGCCAGCAGTCGAGGGTCCGGGACACTCCCTGAAGCTTTCTTT | TRBV6-5 | - | TRBJ1-1 | -
CASSDKLGQDYGYTF | TGTGCCAGCAGTGATAAGTTGGGACAAGACTATGGCTACACCTTC | TRBV2 | - | TRBJ1-2 | -
CASSSRLYSNQPQHF | TGTGCCAGCAGTTCTAGGCTCTATAGCAATCAGCCCCAGCATTTT | TRBV28 | - | TRBJ1-5 | -
CASSVDRQETQYF | TGTGCCAGCAGCGTCGACAGGCAGGAAACTCAGTACTTC | TRBV11-2 | - | TRBJ2-4 | -
CASSVGGPQETQYF | TGTGCCAGCAGCGTAGGGGGGCCACAAGAGACCCAGTACTTC | TRBV9 | - | TRBJ2-5 | -
CSASATSVAGNEQFF | TGCAGTGCTAGTGCAACCTCCGTAGCGGGGAATGAGCAGTTCTTC | TRBV20-1 | TRBD2 | TRBJ2-1 | -
CASSEPGQRNTGELFF | TGTGCCAGCAGCGAGCCGGGACAGAGGAACACCGGGGAGCTGTTTTTT | TRBV5-4 | TRBD1 | TRBJ2-2 | -
CASSKGAQGLNGNTIYF | TGTGCCAGCAGCAAAGGAGCGCAGGGATTAAATGGAAACACCATATATTTT | TRBV21-1 | - | TRBJ1-3 | -
CASGLAGYSDTEAFF | TGTGCTAGTGGTTTGGCAGGGTATTCGGACACTGAAGCTTTCTTT | TRBV12-5 | - | TRBJ1-1 | -
CASSRSGGAGNEQFF | TGTGCCAGCAGCCGAAGCGGGGGGGCCGGGAATGAGCAGTTCTTC | TRBV6-5 | TRBD2 | TRBJ2-1 | -
CAITATGPWHEQFF | TGTGCCATCACCGCGACAGGGCCGTGGCATGAGCAGTTCTTC | TRBV10-3 | TRBD1 | TRBJ2-1 | -
CASSSGTTNEKLFF | TGTGCCAGCAGCTCGGGGACAACTAATGAAAAACTGTTTTTT | TRBV5-8 | - | TRBJ1-4 | -
CASSRRDRVSNEQFF | TGTGCCAGCAGTCGCCGGGACAGGGTATCCAATGAGCAGTTCTTC | TRBV6-5 | TRBD1 | TRBJ2-1 | -
CAWSTGTGASGANVLTF | TGTGCCTGGAGTACCGGGACAGGGGCTTCTGGGGCCAACGTCCTGACTTTC | TRBV30 | TRBD1 | TRBJ2-6 | -
CASSFGGGGVDINQPQHF | TGTGCCAGCAGCTTTGGCGGTGGAGGCGTAGATATCAATCAGCCCCAGCATTTT | TRBV5-4 | - | TRBJ1-5 | -
CASSDSPGYTEAFF | TGTGCCAGCAGTGACTCTCCAGGTTACACTGAAGCTTTCTTT | TRBV6-4 | - | TRBJ1-1 | -
CASSPGRGAYEQYF | TGTGCCAGCAGCCCGGGGCGGGGGGCGTACGAGCAGTACTTC | TRBV7-9 | TRBD2 | TRBJ2-7 | once
CASSYSGRETEAFF | TGTGCCAGCAGTTACTCGGGCAGGGAAACTGAAGCTTTCTTT | TRBV6-2/TRBV6-3 | - | TRBJ1-1 | -
CARSVGRGGSGNTIYF | TGTGCCCGTAGCGTGGGGAGGGGAGGATCTGGAAACACCATATATTTT | TRBV30 | - | TRBJ1-3 | -
CAISLQGLTNYGYTF | TGTGCCATCAGTTTACAGGGGCTAACTAACTATGGCTACACCTTC | TRBV10-3 | TRBD1 | TRBJ1-2 | -
CASTYFGGHTDTQYF | TGTGCCAGCACTTACTTCGGGGGGCACACAGATACGCAGTATTTT | TRBV6-5 | - | TRBJ2-3 | -
CASSARDRGSTDTQYF | TGTGCCAGTAGTGCAAGGGACAGGGGAAGTACAGATACGCAGTATTTT | TRBV19 | TRBD1 | TRBJ2-3 | -